Shown below are 2 T cell receptor beta chains from a single sample sequenced in a study of T cell repertoires in cytomegalovirus infection. TCRdb redid the calling of the reads with MiXCR, one entry per CDR3 protein. The table shows about 920,000 distinct CDR3 sequences, with around 31% occurring only once. Their antigen targets remain unknown. The sequenced sample was cultured CD8+ T cells from PBMCs, obtained from culture after CMV antigen stimulation. Receptors originate from a human donor in good health (CMV status not recorded). Some clones in this sample may be carry-over from other donors' samples.

This clonotype showed up just a few times. J is TRBJ1-2 and V is TRBV7-9, with D uncertain. Germline V gene data show CDR1 as SEHNR and CDR2 as FQNEAQ (reference sequence). V was cut by 1 base and J by 8 bases, with 20 bases left in between. This CDR3 is built from 16 residues. The CDR3 reads CASSLERFGQFGGYTF. For the CDR3, the DNA is TGTGCCAGCAGCTTAGAAAGGTTTGGCCAGTTTGGGGGCTACACCTTC.

This clonotype has more than one count but fewer than ten. CDR3 DNA sequence: TGCGCCAGCGGTTCAGCGGGGGCCTACAATGAGCAGTTCTTC. As protein: CASGSAGAYNEQFF. This chain connects TRBV10-2 to TRBJ2-1; 8 bases map to TRBD2. The CDR3 is 14 residues long. V lost 8 bases and J lost 2; bases outside the gene matches: 5. CDR1 WSHSY and CDR2 SAAADI come from the germline V gene.